This passage covers 30 T cell receptor beta chains from one sample sequenced in a study of CD8+CD57+ T cells in acquired aplastic anemia. Profiles of TCR beta VDJ and CDR3 were generated from a genomic DNA template. From the reads, TCRdb called clonotypes with MiXCR, one entry per CDR3 protein. The table has around 150,000 distinct CDR3 sequences, less than 45% seen once. Sequenced input: sorted CD4+, CD8+, or CD8+CD57+ T cells (not recorded which) from PBMCs. The receptors were gathered from a human donor in good health, serving as a control.

This clonotype was seen ten or more times. The chain carries TRBV6-5 and TRBJ1-5, with D unclear. This CDR3 is 16 amino acids long. V was shortened by 2 bases and J by 0 bases, with 11 bases between the two germline ends. CDR1 is MNHEY, CDR2 SVGAGI, per germline. CDR3 residues: CASSYGSTYSNQPQHF. The CDR3 DNA follows: TGTGCCAGCAGTTACGGCAGTACTTATAGCAATCAGCCCCAGCATTTT.

Ten or more counts support this clonotype. The chain links TRBV30 to TRBJ2-7, with 7 positions matching TRBD1. The V gene end was trimmed by 4 bases and the J gene end by 6 bases; junction bases not matched to a gene: 6. The CDR3 totals 12 residues. Germline CDR1 GTSNPN, CDR2 SVGIG (reference sequence). CDR3: CAWKQGWAEQYF. The CDR3 DNA reads as TGTGCCTGGAAACAGGGGTGGGCCGAGCAGTACTTC. Full variable domain (missing parts from reference TRBV30 and TRBJ2-7): SQTIHQWPATLVQPVGSPLSLECTVEGTSNPNLYWYRQAAGRGLQLLFYSVGIGQISSEVPQNLSASRPQDRQFILSSKKLLLSDSGFYLCAWKQGWAEQYFGPGTRLTVT.

This clonotype was seen repeatedly, ten times or more. The V call is TRBV20-1, the J call TRBJ2-3; 13 bases align to TRBD2. From germline, CDR1 is DFQATT and CDR2 SNEGSKA (reference sequence). The CDR3 is 14 residues long. Germline trimming cut 6 bases from V and 2 bases from J; bases unmatched to any gene: 2. The CDR3: CSAGTSGDTDTQYF. CDR3 nucleotides: TGCAGTGCCGGGACTAGCGGGGACACAGATACGCAGTATTTT.

With respect to this clonotype: One end of the junction is discordant with germline, which a read error may explain. The chain links TRBV7-9 to TRBJ1-1, with D tentatively TRBD1 (5 bases). Germline V lookup: CDR1 SEHNR, CDR2 FQNEAQ (reference sequence). The CDR3 sequence is 13 residues long. The CDR3 region has the DNA TGTGCCGGCAGCTTCGGGGGGAACACTGAAGCCTTCTTT. Protein sequence: CAGSFGGNTEAFF.

This CDR3 is CASSITGDYEQYF. The CDR3 DNA reads TGTGCCAGTAGTATTACAGGGGACTACGAGCAGTACTTC. The V and J genes are TRBV19 and TRBJ2-7, with TRBD1 matching over 7 bases. The CDR3 loop spans 13 amino acids. Germline trimming cut 3 bases from V and 3 bases from J; bases unmatched to any gene: 2. Germline V lookup: CDR1 LNHDA, CDR2 SQIVND (reference sequence).

The CDR3 DNA reads TGTGCCAGCAGTGAGGTACAGAGTCACTACGAGCAGTACTTC. This translates into CASSEVQSHYEQYF. The chain joins TRBV2 to TRBJ2-7; D call uncertain. V dropped 3 bases and J dropped 3 bases, with 12 bases sitting between them. This CDR3 region has 14 residues. Germline V lookup: CDR1 SNHLY, CDR2 FYNNEI. Complete variable domain (other parts from reference TRBV2 and TRBJ2-7): EPEVTQTPSHQVTQMGQEVILRCVPISNHLYFYWYRQILGQKVEFLVSFYNNEISEKSEIFDDQFSVERPDGSNFTLKIRSTKLEDSAMYFCASSEVQSHYEQYFGPGTRLTVT.

Ten or more counts support this clonotype. The V call is TRBV24-1, the J call TRBJ2-1, with 15 bases that match TRBD2. Trimming at V came to 4 bases and at J to 1 base, leaving 10 bases not matched to a gene. This CDR3 is built from 20 residues. Germline assignment: CDR1 KGHDR and CDR2 SFDVKD. CDR3 residues: CATSDGLAGGPRSSYNEQFF. The CDR3, as DNA: TGTGCCACCAGTGACGGACTAGCGGGAGGGCCTAGGAGTTCCTACAATGAGCAGTTCTTC.

This chain connects TRBV7-2 to TRBJ2-7; D unresolved. Trimming stripped 6 bases from V and 1 base from J, with 10 bases between. The CDR3 length is 13 residues. Germline assignment: CDR1 SGHTA and CDR2 FQGNSA. The CDR3 loop is CASRFGVSYEQYF. The DNA of the CDR3 is TGTGCCAGCAGATTTGGCGTATCCTACGAGCAGTACTTC.

Ten or more counts support this clonotype. The chain recombines TRBV30 with TRBJ2-1; 8 nucleotides align to TRBD2. Germline V gives CDR1 GTSNPN, CDR2 SVGIG (reference sequence). With 1 base clipped from V and 6 bases from J, the junction kept 8 bases outside the gene matches. The CDR3 consists of 15 residues. Here the CDR3 reads CAWSGGSGTGNEQFF. The CDR3, as DNA: TGTGCCTGGAGTGGGGGTAGCGGGACGGGCAATGAGCAGTTCTTC.

In regard to this clonotype: A clone one base away is much larger, so this may be a read error. This chain joins TRBV30 and TRBJ1-1; D unclear. The CDR3 loop spans 13 amino acids. CDR1 and CDR2 from the germline V gene are GTSNPN and SVGIG (reference sequence). The CDR3 nucleotides are TGTGCCTGGAGTGTTGGGATGAACACTGAAACTTTCTTT. Translated: CAWSVGMNTETFF.

In its sample, this clonotype was seen many times. The V and J genes are TRBV7-8 and TRBJ2-6; D unresolved. The CDR3 is 17 residues long. Trimming pared 6 bases from V and 4 bases from J, leaving 19 bases between. Germline V CDR1 and CDR2: SGHVS, FQNEAQ. For the CDR3, the DNA is TGTGCCAGCAGTTTTACCCTTCAGGTGAGAGGGGCCAACGTCCTGACTTTC. Its translation is CASSFTLQVRGANVLTF.

V usage is TRBV4-1 and J usage is TRBJ1-4; 9 bases are a match to TRBD1. From germline, CDR1 is MGHRA and CDR2 YSYEKL. This CDR3 has 18 residues. V lost 3 bases, J lost 7 bases, and 15 bases stayed unmatched. Written as DNA, the CDR3 is TGCGCCAGCAGCCATAACCGGGACAGGGCAAGGTTATTTGAAAAACTGTTTTTT. It encodes CASSHNRDRARLFEKLFF.

This clonotype was counted ten times or more. The chain joins TRBV2 to TRBJ2-7; no clear D gene. In germline, CDR1 is SNHLY, CDR2 FYNNEI. Trimming took 3 bases from V and 6 from J, leaving 9 bases between them. This CDR3 has 12 amino acids. CDR3 nucleotides: TGTGCCAGCAGTGAGGGGTCGCCCGAGCAGTACTTC. Translating gives CASSEGSPEQYF.

This clonotype was counted ten times or more. V usage is TRBV7-8 and J usage is TRBJ1-2, with TRBD1 matching over 12 bases. CDR1 and CDR2 from the germline V gene are SGHVS and FQNEAQ. Trimming at V came to 5 bases and at J to 1 base, leaving 8 bases not matched to a gene. The CDR3 sequence is 17 residues long. The CDR3: CASSVSRDRGLNYGYTF. The CDR3 coding sequence is TGTGCCAGCAGCGTCAGCCGGGACAGGGGGCTTAACTATGGCTACACCTTC.

This clonotype was detected once. The genes are TRBV19 and TRBJ2-3, with a weak D call TRBD2 (6 bases). This CDR3 has 14 residues. Germline V gives CDR1 LNHDA, CDR2 SQIVND (reference sequence). Deletions cut 6 bases from V and 0 bases from J, with 10 bases between. The CDR3 loop reads CASREGRSTDTQYF. DNA for the CDR3: TGTGCCAGTAGGGAGGGCCGAAGCACAGATACGCAGTATTTT.

This clonotype has ten or more counts. This rearrangement joins TRBV20-1 to TRBJ1-1; 10 bases line up with TRBD1. Germline V gene lookup returns CDR1 DFQATT and CDR2 SNEGSKA (reference sequence). The CDR3 totals 15 residues. J was trimmed by 1 base and V by 0 bases; bases with no gene match: 2. In nucleotides, the CDR3 is TGCAGTGCTAGAGAATGGGACAGGGGGAACACTGAAGCTTTCTTT. This sequence encodes CSAREWDRGNTEAFF.

This clonotype was found many times. The V gene is TRBV30, the J gene TRBJ2-3, with no clear D. The germline gives CDR1 GTSNPN, CDR2 SVGIG (reference sequence). This CDR3 comprises 13 residues. The germline V and J ends were trimmed by 5 bases and 1 base, with 10 bases remaining between them. CDR3 DNA sequence: TGTGCCTGGGTTAGGCGAGGCACAGATACGCAGTATTTT. Protein sequence: CAWVRRGTDTQYF.

The rearrangement joins TRBV2 to TRBJ2-7; 7 bases agree with TRBD2. The CDR3 is 13 amino acids. Trimming cost V 8 bases and J 4 bases; bases outside gene matches: 8. Germline lookup yields CDR1 SNHLY and CDR2 FYNNEI. CDR3 loop: CASQRDYLYEQYF. The DNA for the CDR3 is TGTGCCAGCCAACGGGACTACCTTTACGAGCAGTACTTC.

This clonotype was recorded many times. This chain uses TRBV7-8 with TRBJ1-5; a weak D match, TRBD1 (6 bases). The germline V gene encodes CDR1 SGHVS and CDR2 FQNEAQ. V lost 6 bases and J lost 2, with 23 bases in between. There are 18 residues in the CDR3. The CDR3 DNA sequence: TGTGCCAGCAGTGCCCAAGAGACAGGAGACTGGGGCAATCAGCCCCAGCATTTT. Protein product: CASSAQETGDWGNQPQHF.

This clonotype occurred many times. The J gene is TRBJ2-4, the V gene TRBV20-1; no firm D call. This CDR3 has 13 amino acids. V was trimmed by 3 bases and J by 7 bases, leaving 13 bases between them. Germline CDR1 reads DFQATT; CDR2 reads SNEGSKA (reference sequence). The chain's CDR3 is CSASDSLWNIQYF. The CDR3 coding sequence is TGCAGTGCTAGTGACTCTCTTTGGAACATTCAGTACTTC.

The rearrangement uses TRBV29-1 and TRBJ2-3, with D maybe TRBD1 (5 bases). This CDR3 is 14 amino acids long. CDR1 SQVTM and CDR2 ANQGSEA come from the germline V gene. V lost 8 bases to trimming and J lost 1 base, with 16 bases between them. The CDR3 protein is CSTKGKVGTDTQYF. CDR3 coding DNA: TGCAGCACTAAGGGGAAGGTTGGCACAGATACGCAGTATTTT.

Many counts were recorded for this clonotype. The V and J genes are TRBV14 and TRBJ1-6; the D is unclear. CDR1 SGHDN and CDR2 FVKESK come from the germline V gene. V lost 0 bases, J lost 7 bases, and 4 bases lay in between. This CDR3 comprises 13 residues. The CDR3 reads CASSQEMNSPLHF. The CDR3 DNA sequence: TGTGCCAGCAGCCAAGAAATGAATTCACCCCTCCACTTT.

The J gene is TRBJ1-4, the V gene TRBV20-1; D perhaps matches TRBD1 (6 bases). V dropped 6 bases and J dropped 0 bases, with 11 bases sitting between them. The germline V gene has CDR1 DFQATT and CDR2 SNEGSKA (reference sequence). This CDR3 spans 14 amino acids. CDR3 residues: CSAEQGTTNEKLFF. The CDR3 DNA sequence: TGCAGTGCAGAGCAGGGGACAACTAATGAAAAACTGTTTTTT.

This clonotype was picked up many times. Being one base from a much bigger clone, this may be a read error. The chain joins TRBV10-3 to TRBJ1-3; D is unclear. Looked up from germline, CDR1 is ENHRY and CDR2 is SYGVKD. Trimming cost V 6 bases and J 9 bases, with 12 bases left between them. This CDR3 contains 12 residues. CDR3 nucleotide sequence: TGTGCCATCAGCGGCGGTCGGAGCACCATATATTTT. It codes for CAISGGRSTIYF.

This clonotype was counted ten times or more. The chain joins TRBV5-1 to TRBJ1-5, with 12 bases identical to TRBD1. The length of the CDR3 is 15 residues. The J segment lost 7 bases and the V segment lost 4 bases, leaving 6 bases of the junction unmatched. Germline lookup yields CDR1 SGHRS and CDR2 YFSETQ. The CDR3 loop is CASSPGTGGHQPQHF. The CDR3, as DNA: TGCGCCAGCAGCCCAGGGACAGGGGGCCACCAGCCCCAGCATTTT.

At least ten counts were recorded for this clonotype. V is TRBV20-1 and J is TRBJ1-6; D is unresolved. The CDR3 is 14 residues long. Per germline, CDR1 DFQATT and CDR2 SNEGSKA (reference sequence). Trimming removed 3 bases from V and 0 bases from J, with 6 bases in between. This CDR3 is CSARDGSYNSPLHF. Written as DNA, the CDR3 is TGCAGTGCTAGGGACGGCTCCTATAATTCACCCCTCCACTTT.

The genes are TRBV4-2 and TRBJ1-5; D might be TRBD1 (5 bases). V dropped 0 bases and J dropped 5 bases, with 14 bases sitting between them. Germline V gives CDR1 LGHNA, CDR2 YNFKEQ. The CDR3 extends over 16 amino acids. The CDR3 bases are TGTGCCAGCAGCCAAGACGTAGGAGGGACCCATCAGCCCCAGCATTTT. Translated: CASSQDVGGTHQPQHF.

The rearrangement uses TRBV12-5 and TRBJ2-7; TRBD2 aligns across 13 bases. The V and J ends lost 4 bases and 4 bases, in that order; junction bases with no gene match: 10. The CDR3 covers 17 residues. The germline V gene encodes CDR1 LGHNT and CDR2 FRNRAP. For the CDR3, the DNA is TGTGCTAGTGGTTCAAGACTAGCGGGAGGAGTTAATTACGAGCAGTACTTC. It specifies CASGSRLAGGVNYEQYF.

This chain connects TRBV12-3 or TRBV12-4 to TRBJ2-7, with D tentatively TRBD2 (5 bases). CDR3 length: 13 amino acids. V dropped 6 bases and J dropped 2 bases, with 11 bases sitting between them. Here the CDR3 DNA reads TGTGCCAGCAGGGAGGACTGGACCTACGAGCAGTACTTC. Amino acid sequence: CASREDWTYEQYF.

CDR3 bases: TGCAGTGCTAGAGAAACAGGGGACGAGCAGTACTTC. Translating gives CSARETGDEQYF. This chain joins TRBV20-1 and TRBJ2-7; 7 nucleotides match TRBD1. The germline gives CDR1 DFQATT, CDR2 SNEGSKA (reference sequence). With 0 bases clipped from V and 5 bases from J, the junction kept 1 base outside the gene matches. The CDR3 totals 12 residues.